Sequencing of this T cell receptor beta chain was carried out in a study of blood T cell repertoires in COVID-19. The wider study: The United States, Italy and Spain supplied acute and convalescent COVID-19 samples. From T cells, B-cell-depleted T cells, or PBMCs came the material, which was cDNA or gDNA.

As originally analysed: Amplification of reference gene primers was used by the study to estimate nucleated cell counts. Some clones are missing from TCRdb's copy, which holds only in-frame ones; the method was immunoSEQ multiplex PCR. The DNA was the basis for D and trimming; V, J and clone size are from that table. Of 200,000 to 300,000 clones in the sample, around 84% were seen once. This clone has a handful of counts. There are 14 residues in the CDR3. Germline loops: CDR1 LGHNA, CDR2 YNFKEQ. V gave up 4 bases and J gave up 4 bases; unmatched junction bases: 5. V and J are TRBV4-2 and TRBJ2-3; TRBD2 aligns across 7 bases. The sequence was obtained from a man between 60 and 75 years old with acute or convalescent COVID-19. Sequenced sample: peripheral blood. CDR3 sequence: CASSRGSSPDTQYF. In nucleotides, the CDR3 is TGTGCCAGCAGCCGCGGGAGTTCCCCAGATACGCAGTATTTT.